The following is a T cell receptor beta chain sequence with its context. Antigen specificity is unknown. The CDR3 contains 14 residues. The germline V gene encodes CDR1 LNHDA and CDR2 SQIVND (reference sequence). V gave up 5 bases and J gave up 7 bases; unmatched junction bases: 5. The data were obtained in a study of OX40 agonist ivuxolimab in advanced cancers. Study details: Ivuxolimab, which patients received intravenously every 2 weeks, was dosed at 0.01 to 10 mg/kg.

Sequencing was performed with immunoSEQ multiplex PCR; in TCRdb, only in-frame clones are kept and a portion is missing. The profile shows about 48,000 clones, 85% to 90% of them singletons. Broader study findings: CD4+ and CD8+ T cells in blood underwent clonal expansion by week 6 at 0.1 to 3.0 mg/kg. In general, CD8+ T cells held more expanded clones than CD4+ did, on average.

This sequence originates from an adult with an advanced solid tumor such as melanoma, head and neck, liver or kidney cancer. The sample here was CD4+ or CD8+ T cells sorted from blood, taken in a trial of the OX40 agonist ivuxolimab. The V gene is TRBV19, the J gene TRBJ2-1, with TRBD2 matching 10 bases. CDR3 region: CASSSSGSMNEQFF. The CDR3 nucleotides are TGTGCCAGTAGTTCTAGCGGGAGTATGAATGAGCAGTTCTTC.